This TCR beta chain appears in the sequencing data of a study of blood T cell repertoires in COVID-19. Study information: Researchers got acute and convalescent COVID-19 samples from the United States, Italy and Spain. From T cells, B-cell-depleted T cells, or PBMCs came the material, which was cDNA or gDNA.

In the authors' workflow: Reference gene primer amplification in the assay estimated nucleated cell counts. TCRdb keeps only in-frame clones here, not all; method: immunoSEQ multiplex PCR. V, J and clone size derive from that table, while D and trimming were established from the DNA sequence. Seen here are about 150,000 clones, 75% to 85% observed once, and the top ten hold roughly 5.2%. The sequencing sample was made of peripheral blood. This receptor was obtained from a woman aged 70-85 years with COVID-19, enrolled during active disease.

The DNA for the CDR3 is TGTGCCAGCAGCGATCACGATACAGGGGTAGGGGAAGCTTTCTTT. Amino acids: CASSDHDTGVGEAFF. The chain uses TRBV2 and TRBJ1-1; 7 bases are shared with TRBD1. The CDR3 contains 15 residues. From germline, CDR1 is SNHLY and CDR2 FYNNEI. J was trimmed by 8 bases and V by 6 bases; bases with no gene match: 15.